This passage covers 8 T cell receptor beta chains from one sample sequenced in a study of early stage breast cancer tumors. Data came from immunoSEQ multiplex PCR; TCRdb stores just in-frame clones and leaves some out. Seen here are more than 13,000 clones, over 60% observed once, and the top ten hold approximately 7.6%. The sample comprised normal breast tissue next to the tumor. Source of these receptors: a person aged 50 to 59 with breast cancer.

This CDR3 reads CASSDLIQPQHF. CDR3 DNA: TGTGCCAGCAGTGATTTGATCCAGCCCCAGCATTTT. The J gene is TRBJ1-5, the V gene TRBV6-1, with D unresolved. CDR3 length: 12 amino acids. CDR1 and CDR2 (germline): MNHNS, SASEGT. Trimming took off 3 bases at V and 7 bases at J, with 7 bases between the two ends.

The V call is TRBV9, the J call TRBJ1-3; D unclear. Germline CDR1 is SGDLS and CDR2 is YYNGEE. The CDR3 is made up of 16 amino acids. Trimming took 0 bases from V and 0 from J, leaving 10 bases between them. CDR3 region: CASSVADVTSGNTIYF. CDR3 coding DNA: TGTGCCAGCAGCGTAGCGGACGTCACCTCTGGAAACACCATATATTTT.

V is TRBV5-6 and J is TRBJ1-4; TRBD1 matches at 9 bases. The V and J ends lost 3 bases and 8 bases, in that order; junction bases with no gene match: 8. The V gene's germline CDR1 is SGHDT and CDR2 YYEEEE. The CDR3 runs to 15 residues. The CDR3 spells CASSSRTGVREKLFF. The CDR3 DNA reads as TGTGCCAGCAGCTCGCGGACAGGGGTGCGGGAAAAACTGTTTTTT.

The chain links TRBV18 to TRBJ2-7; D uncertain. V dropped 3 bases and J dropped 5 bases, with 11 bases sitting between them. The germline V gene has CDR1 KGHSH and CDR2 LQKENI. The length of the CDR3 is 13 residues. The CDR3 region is CASSPQGNDEQYF. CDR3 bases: TGTGCCAGCTCACCTCAAGGGAACGACGAGCAGTACTTC. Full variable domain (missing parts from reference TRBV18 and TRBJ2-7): NAGVMQNPRHLVRRRGQEARLRCSPMKGHSHVYWYRQLPEEGLKFMVYLQKENIIDESGMPKERFSAEFPKEGPSILRIQQVVRGDSAAYFCASSPQGNDEQYFGPGTRLTVT.

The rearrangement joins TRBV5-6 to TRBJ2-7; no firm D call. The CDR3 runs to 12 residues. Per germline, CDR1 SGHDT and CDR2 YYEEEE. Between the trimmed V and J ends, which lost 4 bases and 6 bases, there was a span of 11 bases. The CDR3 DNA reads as TGTGCCAGCAGCGCCGCCCTGGGCGAGCAGTACTTC. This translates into CASSAALGEQYF.

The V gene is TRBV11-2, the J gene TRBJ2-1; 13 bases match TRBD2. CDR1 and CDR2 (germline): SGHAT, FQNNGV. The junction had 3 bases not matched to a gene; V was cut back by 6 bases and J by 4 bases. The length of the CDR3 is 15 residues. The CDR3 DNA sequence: TGTGCCAGCAGGCCGGGACTAGCGGGGTACAATGAGCAGTTCTTC. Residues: CASRPGLAGYNEQFF.

The CDR3 spells CASSLGHQPQHF. CDR3 nucleotides: TGTGCCAGCAGCTTAGGGCATCAGCCCCAGCATTTT. This sequence joins TRBV7-2 and TRBJ1-5, with no clear D. The CDR3 has 12 amino acids. Germline V lookup: CDR1 SGHTA, CDR2 FQGNSA. Trimming removed 1 base at V and 5 bases at J, with 3 bases between.

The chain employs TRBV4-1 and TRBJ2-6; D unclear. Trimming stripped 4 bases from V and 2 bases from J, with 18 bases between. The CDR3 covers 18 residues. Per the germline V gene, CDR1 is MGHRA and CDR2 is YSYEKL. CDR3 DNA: TGCGCCAGCAGCCTTTCAGGCCCCGGGTGGGCTGGGGCCAACGTCCTGACTTTC. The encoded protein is CASSLSGPGWAGANVLTF.